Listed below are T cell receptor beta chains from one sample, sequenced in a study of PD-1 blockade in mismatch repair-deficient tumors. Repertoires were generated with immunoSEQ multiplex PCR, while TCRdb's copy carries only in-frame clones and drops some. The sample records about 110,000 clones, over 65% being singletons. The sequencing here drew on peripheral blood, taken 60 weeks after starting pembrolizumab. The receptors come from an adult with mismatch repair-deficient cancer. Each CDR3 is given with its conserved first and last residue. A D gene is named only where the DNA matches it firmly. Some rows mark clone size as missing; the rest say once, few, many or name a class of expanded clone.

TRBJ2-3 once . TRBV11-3 CASSTGTQGTDTQYF TGTGCCAGCAGCACCGGGACTCAAGGAACAGATACGCAGTATTTT
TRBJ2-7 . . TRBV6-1 CASSALISYEQYF TGTGCCAGCAGTGCACTAATCTCCTACGAGCAGTACTTC
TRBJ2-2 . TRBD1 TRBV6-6 CASSYQGANTGELFF TGTGCCAGCAGTTACCAGGGGGCGAACACCGGGGAGCTGTTTTTT
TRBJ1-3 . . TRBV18 CASSPFSNSGNTIYF TGTGCCAGCTCACCTTTTTCGAACTCTGGAAACACCATATATTTT
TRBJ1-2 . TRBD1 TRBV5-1 CASTPVQGAISYGYTF TGCGCCAGCACCCCAGTACAGGGGGCGATCAGCTATGGCTACACCTTC
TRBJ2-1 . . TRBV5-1 CASSLADRSSYNEQFF TGCGCCAGCAGCTTGGCGGACAGAAGCTCCTACAATGAGCAGTTCTTC
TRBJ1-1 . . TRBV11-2 CASSFSGRNTEAFF TGTGCCAGCAGCTTTTCCGGGAGGAACACTGAAGCTTTCTTT
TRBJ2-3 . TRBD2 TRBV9 CASSAKLAGEPDTQYF TGTGCCAGCAGCGCCAAACTAGCGGGAGAACCAGATACGCAGTATTTT
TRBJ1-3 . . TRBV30 CAWREGRGIGNTIYF TGTGCCTGGAGGGAGGGACGGGGTATCGGAAACACCATATATTTT
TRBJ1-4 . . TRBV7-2 CASSSTGRKDEKLFF TGTGCCAGCAGCTCAACAGGGAGAAAAGATGAAAAACTGTTTTTT
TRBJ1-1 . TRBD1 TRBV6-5 CASSYSTGGTEAFF TGTGCCAGCAGTTACTCGACAGGGGGGACTGAAGCTTTCTTT
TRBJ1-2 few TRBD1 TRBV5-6 CASRGTGGLNYGYTF TGTGCCAGCAGGGGGACAGGGGGCCTTAACTATGGCTACACCTTC